This TCR beta chain derives from a study of pediatric ulcerative colitis. This clone was recorded a few times. Its target is not known. Study-level findings and limits: Ulcerative colitis patients shared more blood-rectal clones than controls.

One to two pinch biopsies were taken from the rectum during colonoscopy. CDR1 MNHNS and CDR2 SASEGT come from the germline V gene. Trimming pared 4 bases from V and 0 bases from J, leaving 6 bases between. CDR3 length: 13 amino acids. Sequenced by immunoSEQ multiplex PCR; TCRdb stores in-frame clones only, minus some. The sample includes 15,000 or so clones, more than 70% of them seen just once. Sequencing input: gut tissue. V gene TRBV6-1 combines with J gene TRBJ2-5; D gene ambiguous. This TCR was sampled from a boy under 18 who was a control in a study of pediatric ulcerative colitis. The CDR3 bases are TGTGCCAGCAGTGCCTTAGACCAAGAGACCCAGTACTTC. Its translation: CASSALDQETQYF.